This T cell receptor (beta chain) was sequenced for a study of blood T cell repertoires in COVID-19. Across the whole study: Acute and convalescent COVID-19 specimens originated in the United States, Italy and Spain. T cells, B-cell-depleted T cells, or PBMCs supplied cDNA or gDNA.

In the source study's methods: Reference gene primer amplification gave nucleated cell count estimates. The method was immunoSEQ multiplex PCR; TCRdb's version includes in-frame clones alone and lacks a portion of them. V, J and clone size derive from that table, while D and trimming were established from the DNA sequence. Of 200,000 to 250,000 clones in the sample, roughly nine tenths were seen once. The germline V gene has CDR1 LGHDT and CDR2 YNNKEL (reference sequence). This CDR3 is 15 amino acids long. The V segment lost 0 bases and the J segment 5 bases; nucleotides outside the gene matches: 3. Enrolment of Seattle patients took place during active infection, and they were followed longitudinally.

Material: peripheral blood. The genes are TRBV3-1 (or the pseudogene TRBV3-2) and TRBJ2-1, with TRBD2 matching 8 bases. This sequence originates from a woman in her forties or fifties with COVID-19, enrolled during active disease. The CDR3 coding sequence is TGTGCCAGCAGCCAAGAGGGACTAGGTCACAATGAGCAGTTCTTC. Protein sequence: CASSQEGLGHNEQFF.